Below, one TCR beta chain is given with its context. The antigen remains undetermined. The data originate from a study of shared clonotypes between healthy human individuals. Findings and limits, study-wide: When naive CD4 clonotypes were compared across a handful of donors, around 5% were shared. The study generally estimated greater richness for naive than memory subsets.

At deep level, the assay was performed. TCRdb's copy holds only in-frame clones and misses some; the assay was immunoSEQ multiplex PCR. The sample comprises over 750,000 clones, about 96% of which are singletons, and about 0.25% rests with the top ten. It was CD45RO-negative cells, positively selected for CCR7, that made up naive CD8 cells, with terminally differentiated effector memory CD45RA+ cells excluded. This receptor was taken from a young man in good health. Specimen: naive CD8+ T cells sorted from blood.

CDR3 nucleotides: TGTGCCAGTCTAGGATCCTCTTCTGCGGTATATTTT. Amino acids: CASLGSSSAVYF. The chain is built from TRBV28 and TRBJ1-3; no definite D call. The CDR3 has 12 residues. V was clipped by 9 bases and J by 14 bases, with 20 bases between them. CDR1 is MDHEN and CDR2 is SYDVKM in the germline V gene.